This passage covers 30 T cell receptor beta chains from one sample sequenced in a study of vaccination effects on CD4 cells after COVID-19 (dated by TCRdb to between 2021 and 2024). Their cognate antigens are unknown. The library was built by means of the immunoSEQ multiplex PCR assay. Sourced from immuneACCESS, this table was stored by TCRdb with only in-frame sequences that have V and J called. A share of the clones is absent; for the studies checked, an unresolved V gene accounts for under half, and the remainder has no known explanation. In all, the sample holds about 38,000 clones, and around 67% of those were seen once. In total, the top ten clones hold around 21% of the sample. To identify antigen-specific CD4+ T cell clonotypes by their expansion, the ViraFEST assay first stimulated PBMC with viral peptide pools and then applied TCR sequencing. After less than 13 days of culture, CD4+ T cells were isolated with the EasySep CD4+ T cell isolation kit. None of the healthy vaccine recipients had a prior SARS-CoV-2 infection, which was confirmed by nucleocapsid antibody tests that came back negative both before and after vaccination.

Material: CD4+ T cells from PBMCs cultured with SARS-CoV-2 spike peptides, obtained before COVID-19 vaccination. The cell subset or site label, read with the paper, signifies: SARS-CoV-2 spike overlapping peptide pool stimulation. The receptors come from a human donor who received a COVID-19 vaccine.

This clone was seen a few times. The rearrangement links TRBV19 to TRBJ1-5; D possibly corresponds to TRBD1 (6 bases). This CDR3 spans 13 amino acids. The germline V gene has CDR1 LNHDA and CDR2 SQIVND (reference sequence). V lost 3 bases, J lost 11 bases, and 14 bases lay in between. CDR3 sequence (DNA): TGTGCCAGTAGTATGGAGCAGGGGAGGACCCAGCATTTT. It specifies CASSMEQGRTQHF.

The V call is TRBV11-2, the J call TRBJ1-1; TRBD1 matches at 7 bases. The CDR3 runs 14 residues. Losses at the gene ends were 3 bases for V and 5 bases for J; bases not matched to a gene: 6. Germline V gives CDR1 SGHAT, CDR2 FQNNGV. The CDR3 DNA is TGTGCCAGCAGCTTGGGGGTCAGGGGGACTGAAGCTTTCTTT. Translation: CASSLGVRGTEAFF.

This chain uses TRBV3-1 (or the pseudogene TRBV3-2) with TRBJ2-5, with D uncertain. This CDR3 is built from 14 residues. The V gene lost 1 base and the J gene lost 5 bases, with 11 bases spanning the gap. The germline V gene has CDR1 LGHDT and CDR2 YNNKEL (reference sequence). The CDR3 region is CASSQGPSRETQYF. In DNA, the CDR3 is TGTGCCAGCAGCCAAGGGCCGTCCAGGGAGACCCAGTACTTC.

The V and J genes are TRBV3-1 (or the pseudogene TRBV3-2) and TRBJ2-1; 8 nucleotides line up with TRBD2. This CDR3 has 15 amino acids. CDR1 is LGHDT and CDR2 is YNNKEL in the germline V gene (reference sequence). V lost 2 bases to trimming and J lost 3 bases; unmatched junction nucleotides: 3. CDR3 nucleotide sequence: TGTGCCAGCAGCCAAACGGGAGGGATCTACAATGAGCAGTTCTTC. This codes for CASSQTGGIYNEQFF.

The V call is TRBV6-2 or TRBV6-3, the J call TRBJ2-1; 12 bases fit TRBD2. This CDR3 spans 21 amino acids. J gave up 0 bases and V 0 bases, and 12 bases lay outside the gene matches. Germline CDR1 and CDR2: MNHEY and SVGEGT. CDR3 residues: CASSYSKGLAGGTSSYNEQFF. The CDR3 bases are TGTGCCAGCAGTTACTCGAAAGGCCTAGCGGGGGGGACGAGCTCCTACAATGAGCAGTTCTTC.

J is TRBJ1-3 and V is TRBV4-1; 7 bases are shared with TRBD1. The V and J ends lost 1 base and 2 bases, in that order; junction bases with no gene match: 11. The CDR3 contains 18 residues. The germline gives CDR1 MGHRA, CDR2 YSYEKL. CDR3 coding DNA: TGCGCCAGCAGCCAAGGGGCGGCTAAGGGGGCAACTGGAAACACCATATATTTT. Translated, it gives CASSQGAAKGATGNTIYF.

CDR3 protein: CASSRGVLDTEAFF. In nucleotides, the CDR3 is TGTGCCAGCAGCCGTGGGGTCCTGGACACTGAAGCTTTCTTT. V and J are TRBV3-1 (or the pseudogene TRBV3-2) and TRBJ1-1; no clear D gene. Germline-derived CDR1 and CDR2 are LGHDT and YNNKEL (reference sequence). The CDR3 length is 14 residues. With 4 bases removed from V and 3 bases from J, the gap between germline ends came to 12 bases.

The chain has TRBV9 and TRBJ1-1, with D unresolved. The CDR3 is 12 amino acids. Trimming took off 6 bases at V and 0 bases at J, with 6 bases between the two ends. Germline V CDR1 and CDR2: SGDLS, YYNGEE. The CDR3 loop is CASTRLNTEAFF. The CDR3, as DNA: TGTGCCAGCACCCGGCTGAACACTGAAGCTTTCTTT.

The chain recombines TRBV2 with TRBJ2-7, with TRBD2 as a possible D gene (6 bases). The CDR3 extends over 15 amino acids. Germline CDR1 and CDR2: SNHLY and FYNNEI. V lost 6 bases and J lost 7, with 22 bases in between. The CDR3: CASRGLAGLNGEQYF. The CDR3 DNA sequence: TGTGCCAGCAGGGGGTTGGCGGGGCTAAATGGGGAGCAGTACTTC.

V usage is TRBV5-1 and J usage is TRBJ2-3, with TRBD1 matching 7 bases. The CDR3 consists of 15 residues. Losses at the gene ends were 4 bases for V and 4 bases for J; bases not matched to a gene: 9. Germline CDR1 SGHRS, CDR2 YFSETQ. The chain's CDR3 is CASSQPDRAPDTQYF. The CDR3 coding sequence is TGCGCCAGCAGCCAGCCTGACAGGGCCCCAGATACGCAGTATTTT. The variable domain in full, completed from reference TRBV5-1 and TRBJ2-3, reads KAGVTQTPRYLIKTRGQQVTLSCSPISGHRSVSWYQQTPGQGLQFLFEYFSETQRNKGNFPGRFSGRQFSNSRSEMNVSTLELGDSALYLCASSQPDRAPDTQYFGPGTRLTVL.

This clone was picked up a small number of times. This rearrangement joins TRBV7-9 to TRBJ2-5; 13 bases agree with TRBD2. CDR3 size: 17 residues. Germline V gives CDR1 SEHNR, CDR2 FQNEAQ (reference sequence). V dropped 3 bases and J dropped 4; count of bases not matched to a gene: 8. The CDR3 protein is CASSFPTSGGARETQYF. CDR3 nucleotide sequence: TGTGCCAGCAGCTTCCCCACTAGCGGGGGGGCGCGAGAGACCCAGTACTTC.

In regard to this clone: At one end the junction does not follow the germline gene, possibly because of a read error. This sequence joins TRBV19 and TRBJ1-1, with D uncertain. The V gene's germline CDR1 is LNHDA and CDR2 SQIVND (reference sequence). The CDR3 contains 14 residues. In DNA, the CDR3 is TGTGCCAGTAGCCAACCCGGCAGGAACTCTGAAGCTTTCTTT. It translates to CASSQPGRNSEAFF.

The rearrangement links TRBV18 to TRBJ1-5; the D is unclear. V lost 3 bases, J lost 2 bases, and 11 bases lay in between. Germline-derived CDR1 and CDR2 are KGHSH and LQKENI. CDR3 length: 15 residues. The DNA for the CDR3 is TGTGCCAGCTCACCCCCAGGCCAGGGCAATCAGCCCCAGCATTTT. Amino acid sequence: CASSPPGQGNQPQHF. Complete variable domain (other parts from reference TRBV18 and TRBJ1-5): NAGVMQNPRHLVRRRGQEARLRCSPMKGHSHVYWYRQLPEEGLKFMVYLQKENIIDESGMPKERFSAEFPKEGPSILRIQQVVRGDSAAYFCASSPPGQGNQPQHFGDGTRLSIL.

With regard to this clone: One end of the junction varies from germline; a read error may be responsible. The chain uses TRBV7-8 and TRBJ2-7, with 8 bases that match TRBD2. The CDR3 spans 16 residues. Per the germline V gene, CDR1 is SGHVS and CDR2 is FQNEAQ. The CDR3 region is CASSFTSGQASHEQYF. CDR3 in DNA: TGTGCCAGCAGCTTTACTAGCGGCCAGGCCTCCCACGAGCAGTACTTC.

In its sample, this clone was seen a few times. This sequence joins TRBV9 and TRBJ1-1; the D is unclear. This CDR3 comprises 14 residues. Germline lookup yields CDR1 SGDLS and CDR2 YYNGEE. V was clipped by 0 bases and J by 1 base, with 7 bases between them. Here the CDR3 DNA reads TGTGCCAGCAGCGTAGGTCCATCGAACACTGAAGCTTTCTTT. Its protein product is CASSVGPSNTEAFF. The full variable domain, its missing parts supplied by reference TRBV9 and TRBJ1-1, is DSGVTQTPKHLITATGQRVTLRCSPRSGDLSVYWYQQSLDQGLQFLIQYYNGEERAKGNILERFSAQQFPDLHSELNLSSLELGDSALYFCASSVGPSNTEAFFGQGTRLTVV.

The V and J genes are TRBV5-4 and TRBJ2-3; the D gene is possibly TRBD2 (5 bases). The CDR3 covers 15 residues. Trimming removed 3 bases from V and 3 bases from J, with 14 bases in between. Germline V gene sequence: CDR1 SGHNT, CDR2 YYREEE (reference sequence). The CDR3 region is CASSSAHAGTDTQYF. DNA of the CDR3: TGTGCCAGCAGCTCCGCTCACGCGGGTACAGATACGCAGTATTTT.

This chain connects TRBV12-3 or TRBV12-4 to TRBJ1-1, with no clear D. The CDR3 sequence is 12 residues long. V lost 5 bases and J 1 base, leaving 5 bases between the germline ends. The chain's CDR3 is CASSPRNTEAFF. Here the CDR3 DNA reads TGTGCCAGCAGTCCCCGGAACACTGAAGCTTTCTTT.

The V call is TRBV29-1, the J call TRBJ1-1; tentative D call: TRBD1 (5 bases). This CDR3 contains 11 residues. V lost 4 bases, J lost 8 bases, and 11 bases lay in between. CDR1 is SQVTM and CDR2 is ANQGSEA in the germline V gene. CDR3 sequence reads: CSVVKTEEAFF. In nucleotides, the CDR3 is TGCAGCGTTGTCAAGACAGAAGAAGCTTTCTTT.

This chain links TRBV6-5 with TRBJ2-3; D unresolved. Trimming took 5 bases from V and 2 from J, leaving 8 bases between them. This CDR3 contains 13 residues. Germline values: CDR1 MNHEY, CDR2 SVGAGI. This chain's CDR3 is CASSLHFTDTQYF. The CDR3 DNA follows: TGTGCCAGCAGTCTACACTTCACAGATACGCAGTATTTT.

The gene calls are TRBV4-2 and TRBJ2-3, with D unclear. V was clipped by 0 bases and J by 3 bases, with 4 bases between them. The CDR3 is 13 residues long. Germline-derived CDR1 and CDR2 are LGHNA and YNFKEQ. CDR3 sequence (DNA): TGTGCCAGCAGCCAAGATAGGACAGATACGCAGTATTTT. Its protein product is CASSQDRTDTQYF.

A single count supports this clone. V usage is TRBV29-1 and J usage is TRBJ2-3; D is uncertain. CDR3 size: 16 residues. The germline V and J ends were trimmed by 0 bases and 0 bases, with 13 bases remaining between them. Per germline, CDR1 SQVTM and CDR2 ANQGSEA. The CDR3 coding sequence is TGCAGCGTTGAAGATCGCCTAGTCCGTAGCACAGATACGCAGTATTTT. The encoded protein is CSVEDRLVRSTDTQYF.

The chain combines TRBV7-2 with TRBJ2-1, with 7 bases identical to TRBD1. The CDR3 runs 16 residues. The germline CDR1 and CDR2 sequences are SGHTA and FQGNSA. The ends lost 2 bases at V and 1 base at J; junction bases unmatched: 5. CDR3 amino acids: CASSLLQGVSYNEQFF. The CDR3, as DNA: TGTGCCAGCAGCTTACTTCAGGGGGTTTCCTACAATGAGCAGTTCTTC.

The rearrangement links TRBV27 to TRBJ1-5; the D is unclear. The germline CDR1 and CDR2 sequences are MNHEY and SMNVEV (reference sequence). The CDR3 loop spans 13 amino acids. Trimming stripped 8 bases from V and 7 bases from J, with 15 bases between. CDR3 nucleotides: TGTGCCAGCTCGGACCGAGCGCTGCAGCCCCAGCATTTT. It translates to CASSDRALQPQHF.

V gene TRBV29-1 combines with J gene TRBJ1-4; possibly TRBD1 for D (5 bases). There are 13 residues in the CDR3. Trimming shortened V by 4 bases and J by 5 bases, and 11 bases separated the two germline ends. Germline values: CDR1 SQVTM, CDR2 ANQGSEA. The CDR3 DNA follows: TGCAGCGTTGGGGCCCCAGGGAATGAAAAACTGTTTTTT. This sequence encodes CSVGAPGNEKLFF. Full variable domain (missing parts from reference TRBV29-1 and TRBJ1-4): SAVISQKPSRDICQRGTSLTIQCQVDSQVTMMFWYRQQPGQSLTLIATANQGSEATYESGFVIDKFPISRPNLTFSTLTVSNMSPEDSSIYLCSVGAPGNEKLFFGSGTQLSVL.

The chain has TRBV3-1 (or the pseudogene TRBV3-2) and TRBJ2-2; 7 nucleotides align to TRBD2. V gave up 6 bases and J gave up 4 bases; unmatched junction bases: 8. The germline V gene has CDR1 LGHDT and CDR2 YNNKEL (reference sequence). This CDR3 contains 15 residues. As DNA, the CDR3 is TGTGCCAGCAGACTCAGACTAGCCGGCACCGGGGAGCTGTTTTTT. Residues: CASRLRLAGTGELFF.

The chain carries TRBV10-2 and TRBJ2-7; 11 nucleotides line up with TRBD2. V was clipped by 6 bases and J by 0 bases; unmatched bases: 4. CDR1 and CDR2 (germline): WSHSY, SAAADI. This CDR3 has 15 residues. The CDR3 DNA is TGCGCCAGCAGAACTAGCGGGGGTAGCTCCTACGAGCAGTACTTC. Translating it yields CASRTSGGSSYEQYF.

The chain uses TRBV12-3 or TRBV12-4 and TRBJ2-3; D is uncertain. The CDR3 spans 11 residues. V shed 6 bases and J shed 2 bases, with 3 bases lying between them. The CDR3: CASSYTDTQYF. The DNA for the CDR3 is TGTGCCAGCAGCTACACAGATACGCAGTATTTT.

The chain has TRBV6-2 or TRBV6-3 and TRBJ2-7, with TRBD1 matching over 11 bases. The CDR3 is 16 amino acids. The V segment lost 5 bases and the J segment 3 bases; nucleotides outside the gene matches: 9. The germline gives CDR1 MNHEY, CDR2 SVGEGT. The CDR3 loop is CASSRHWGQGVYEQYF. DNA for the CDR3: TGTGCCAGCAGTCGCCATTGGGGACAGGGGGTCTACGAGCAGTACTTC.

The chain employs TRBV7-2 and TRBJ2-7; possibly TRBD2 for D (7 bases). Germline V gives CDR1 SGHTA, CDR2 FQGNSA. V was clipped by 6 bases and J by 5 bases, with 23 bases between them. This CDR3 spans 16 amino acids. The CDR3 loop reads CASSILPGRGNDEQYF. In nucleotides, the CDR3 is TGTGCCAGCAGTATTCTCCCTGGGAGGGGGAACGACGAGCAGTACTTC.

The rearrangement uses TRBV30 and TRBJ1-5; 8 bases align to TRBD1. Germline V gene lookup returns CDR1 GTSNPN and CDR2 SVGIG (reference sequence). V gave up 3 bases and J gave up 6 bases; unmatched junction bases: 13. The CDR3 extends over 16 amino acids. The CDR3 bases are TGTGCCTGGAGCCCGCTGGGGCAGGGGGCGTTTCAGCCCCAGCATTTT. This codes for CAWSPLGQGAFQPQHF. The entire variable domain, with the rest obtained from reference TRBV30 and TRBJ1-5, is as follows: SQTIHQWPATLVQPVGSPLSLECTVEGTSNPNLYWYRQAAGRGLQLLFYSVGIGQISSEVPQNLSASRPQDRQFILSSKKLLLSDSGFYLCAWSPLGQGAFQPQHFGDGTRLSIL.